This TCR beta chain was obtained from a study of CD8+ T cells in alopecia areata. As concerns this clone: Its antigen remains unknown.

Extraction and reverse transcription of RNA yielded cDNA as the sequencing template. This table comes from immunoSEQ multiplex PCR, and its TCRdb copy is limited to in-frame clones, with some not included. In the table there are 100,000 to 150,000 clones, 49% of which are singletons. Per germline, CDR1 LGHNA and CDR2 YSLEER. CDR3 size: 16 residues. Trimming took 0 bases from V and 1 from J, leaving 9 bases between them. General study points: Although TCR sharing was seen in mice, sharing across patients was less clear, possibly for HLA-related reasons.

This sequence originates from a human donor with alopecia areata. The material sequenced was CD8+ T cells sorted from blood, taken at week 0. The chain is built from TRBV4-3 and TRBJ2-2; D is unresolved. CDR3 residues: CASSQDHSGNTGELFF. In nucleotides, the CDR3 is TGCGCCAGCAGCCAAGATCATTCAGGGAACACCGGGGAGCTGTTTTTT.